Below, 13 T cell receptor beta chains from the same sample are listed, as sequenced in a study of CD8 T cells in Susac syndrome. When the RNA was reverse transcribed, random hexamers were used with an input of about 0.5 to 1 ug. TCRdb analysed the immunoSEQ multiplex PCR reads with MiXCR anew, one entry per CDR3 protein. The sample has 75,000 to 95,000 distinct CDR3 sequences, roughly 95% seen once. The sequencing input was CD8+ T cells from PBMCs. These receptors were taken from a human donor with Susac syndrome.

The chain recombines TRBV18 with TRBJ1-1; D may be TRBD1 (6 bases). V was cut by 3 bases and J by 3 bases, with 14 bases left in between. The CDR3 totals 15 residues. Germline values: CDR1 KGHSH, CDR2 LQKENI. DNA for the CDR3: TGTGCCAGCTCACCCCAAAGGGGGGCGGACACTGAAGCTTTCTTT. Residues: CASSPQRGADTEAFF.

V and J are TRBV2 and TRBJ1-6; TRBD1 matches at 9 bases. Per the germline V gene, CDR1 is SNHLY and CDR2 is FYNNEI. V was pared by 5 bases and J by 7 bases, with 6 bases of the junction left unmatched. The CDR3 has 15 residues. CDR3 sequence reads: CASSQTGTGNSPLHF. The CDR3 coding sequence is TGTGCCAGCAGTCAGACCGGGACAGGGAATTCACCCCTCCACTTT.

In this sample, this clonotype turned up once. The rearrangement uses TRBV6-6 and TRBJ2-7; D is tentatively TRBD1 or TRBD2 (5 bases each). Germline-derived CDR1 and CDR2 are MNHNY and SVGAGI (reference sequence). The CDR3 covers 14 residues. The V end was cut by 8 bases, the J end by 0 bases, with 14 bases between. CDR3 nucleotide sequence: TGTGCCAGCGAACCGGGACCGAACTCCTACGAGCAGTACTTC. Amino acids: CASEPGPNSYEQYF.

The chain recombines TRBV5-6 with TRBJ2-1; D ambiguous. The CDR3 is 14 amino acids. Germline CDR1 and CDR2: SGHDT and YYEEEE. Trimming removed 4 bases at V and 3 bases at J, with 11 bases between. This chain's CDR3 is CASSRTENYNEQFF. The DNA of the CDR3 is TGTGCCAGCAGCCGGACGGAAAACTACAATGAGCAGTTCTTC.

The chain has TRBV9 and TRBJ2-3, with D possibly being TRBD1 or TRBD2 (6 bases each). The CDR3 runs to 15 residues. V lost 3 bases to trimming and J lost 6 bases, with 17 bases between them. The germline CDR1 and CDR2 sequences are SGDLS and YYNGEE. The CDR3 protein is CASSAGGGPPDTQYF. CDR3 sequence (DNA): TGTGCCAGCAGCGCCGGTGGGGGGCCGCCGGATACGCAGTATTTT.

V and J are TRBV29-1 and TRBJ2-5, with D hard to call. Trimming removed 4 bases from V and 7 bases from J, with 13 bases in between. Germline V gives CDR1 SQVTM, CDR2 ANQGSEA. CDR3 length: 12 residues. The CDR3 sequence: CSVVDGTTTQYF. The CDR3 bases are TGCAGCGTTGTAGACGGAACCACGACCCAGTACTTC.

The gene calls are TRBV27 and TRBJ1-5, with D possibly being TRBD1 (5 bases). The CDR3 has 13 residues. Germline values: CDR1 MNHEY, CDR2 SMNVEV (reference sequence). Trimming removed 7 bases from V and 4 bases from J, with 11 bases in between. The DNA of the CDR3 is TGTGCCAGCACCCCAGGGCAGAATCAGCCCCAGCATTTT. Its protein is CASTPGQNQPQHF.

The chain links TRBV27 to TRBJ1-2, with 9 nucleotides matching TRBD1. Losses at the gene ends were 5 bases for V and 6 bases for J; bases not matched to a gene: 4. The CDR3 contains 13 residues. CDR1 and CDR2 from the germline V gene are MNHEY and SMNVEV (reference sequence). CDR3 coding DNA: TGTGCCAGCAGTAAGGGACAGGGTGATGGCTACACCTTC. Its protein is CASSKGQGDGYTF.

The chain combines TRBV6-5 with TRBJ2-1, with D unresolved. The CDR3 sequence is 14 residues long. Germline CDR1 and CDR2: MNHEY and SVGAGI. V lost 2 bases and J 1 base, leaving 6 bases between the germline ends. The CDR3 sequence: CASSYKDSYNEQFF. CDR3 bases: TGTGCCAGCAGTTACAAGGATTCCTACAATGAGCAGTTCTTC.

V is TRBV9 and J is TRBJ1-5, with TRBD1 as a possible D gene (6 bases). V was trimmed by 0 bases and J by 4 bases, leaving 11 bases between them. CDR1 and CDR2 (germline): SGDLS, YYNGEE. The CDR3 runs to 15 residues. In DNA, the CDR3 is TGTGCCAGCAGCGTAGCGGGGGGCTTAAATCAGCCCCAGCATTTT. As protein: CASSVAGGLNQPQHF.

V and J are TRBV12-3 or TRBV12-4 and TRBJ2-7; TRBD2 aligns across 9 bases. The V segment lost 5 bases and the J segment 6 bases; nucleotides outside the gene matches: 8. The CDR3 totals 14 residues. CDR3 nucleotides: TGTGCCAGCAGTCCCCTAGCGGGGATTAGCGAGCAGTACTTC. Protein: CASSPLAGISEQYF.

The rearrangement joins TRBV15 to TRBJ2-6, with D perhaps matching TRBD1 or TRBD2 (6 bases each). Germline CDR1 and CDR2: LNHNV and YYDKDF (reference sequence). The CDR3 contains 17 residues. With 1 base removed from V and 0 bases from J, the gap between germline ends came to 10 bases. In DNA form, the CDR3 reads TGTGCCACCAGCAGAGGGGGGGCCCCCTCTGGGGCCAACGTCCTGACTTTC. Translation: CATSRGGAPSGANVLTF.

This chain's CDR3 is CASSTPMGQGGTEAFF. The CDR3, as DNA: TGTGCCAGCAGCACCCCGATGGGACAGGGGGGCACTGAAGCTTTCTTT. This chain connects TRBV5-4 to TRBJ1-1, with TRBD1 matching 11 bases. The CDR3 is made up of 16 amino acids. The V and J ends lost 4 bases and 4 bases, in that order; junction bases with no gene match: 9. CDR1 is SGHNT and CDR2 is YYREEE in the germline V gene (reference sequence).